This T cell receptor (beta chain) was obtained from a study of human T cells and chemical hapten exposure. About the research overall: There were weekly diphenylcyclopropenone doses to the scalp for patients throughout the roughly 25-week study.

Time point described: pre-sensitization, week 0. Indicated treatment: therapeutic diphenylcyclopropenone sensitization with weekly scalp DPC. In every case, blood was obtained before the patch test was applied. Findings and caveats of the study: Sensitizing with DPC caused no change in TCRs above 1 in 1000 frequency.

This clonotype came up many times. Its antigen is unidentified. The CDR3 is 17 amino acids. Per germline, CDR1 SSHAT and CDR2 FNYEAQ (reference sequence). V was pared by 4 bases and J by 4 bases, with 20 bases between. TCRdb called the RACE reads again in MiXCR, with one record for every CDR3 protein. The repertoire holds over 300,000 distinct CDR3 sequences, with more than 4.5% as singletons. The sequence was collected from a woman in her 50s with alopecia areata. Some clones in this sample may be carry-over from other donors' samples. This material consisted of whole blood, taken in connection with sensitization to the hapten diphenylcyclopropenone (DPC). The gene calls are TRBV7-7 and TRBJ1-5; D might be TRBD1 (5 bases). The CDR3 region is CASSSLPHGAVNQPQHF. CDR3 in DNA: TGTGCCAGCAGCTCCCTCCCCCATGGGGCGGTTAATCAGCCCCAGCATTTT.